The clone carrying this TCR beta chain was counted a few times. The data were taken from a study of technical replicates of blood from a handful of donors. Sequenced by immunoSEQ multiplex PCR; TCRdb stores in-frame clones only, minus some. The top ten clones hold 0.25% of a sample with about 76,000 clones, around 90% of them seen once. Germline V gene sequence: CDR1 MDHEN, CDR2 SYDVKM. Unmatched junction bases numbered 11, after V lost 3 bases and J lost 5 bases. CDR3 length equals 16 residues. Sequencing was carried out using T cells isolated from PBMCs. This receptor was taken from a human donor in good health. The rearrangement uses TRBV28 and TRBJ1-1; 8 nucleotides align to TRBD1. CDR3 residues: CASSFPTGEVGTEAFF. Here the CDR3 DNA reads TGTGCCAGCAGTTTCCCGACAGGGGAGGTTGGTACTGAAGCTTTCTTT.